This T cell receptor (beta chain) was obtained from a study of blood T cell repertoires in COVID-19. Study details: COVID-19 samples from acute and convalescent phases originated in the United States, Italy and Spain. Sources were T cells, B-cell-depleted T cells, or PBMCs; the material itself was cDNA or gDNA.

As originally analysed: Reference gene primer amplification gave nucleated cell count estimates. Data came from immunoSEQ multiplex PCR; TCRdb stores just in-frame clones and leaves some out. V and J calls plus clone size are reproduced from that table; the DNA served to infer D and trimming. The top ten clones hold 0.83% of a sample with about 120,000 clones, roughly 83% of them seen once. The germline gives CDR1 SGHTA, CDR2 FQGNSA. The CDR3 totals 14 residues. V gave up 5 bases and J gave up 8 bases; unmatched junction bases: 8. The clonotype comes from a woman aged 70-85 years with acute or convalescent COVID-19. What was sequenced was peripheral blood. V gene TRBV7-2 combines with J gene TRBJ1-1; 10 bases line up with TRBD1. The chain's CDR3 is CASSLDRGRIEAFF. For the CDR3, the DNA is TGTGCCAGCAGCCTTGACAGGGGGCGTATAGAAGCTTTCTTT.